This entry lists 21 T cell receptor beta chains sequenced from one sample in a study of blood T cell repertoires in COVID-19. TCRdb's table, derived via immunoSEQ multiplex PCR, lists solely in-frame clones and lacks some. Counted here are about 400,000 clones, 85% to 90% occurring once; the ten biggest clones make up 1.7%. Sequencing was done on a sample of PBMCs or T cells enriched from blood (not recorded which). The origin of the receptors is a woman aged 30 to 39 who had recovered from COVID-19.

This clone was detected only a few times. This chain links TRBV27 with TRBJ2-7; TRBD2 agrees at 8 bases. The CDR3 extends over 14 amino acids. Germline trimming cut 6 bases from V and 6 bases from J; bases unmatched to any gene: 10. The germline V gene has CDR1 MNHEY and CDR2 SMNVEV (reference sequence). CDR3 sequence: CASSRSGSPSEQYF. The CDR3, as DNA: TGTGCCAGCAGCCGGAGCGGGAGCCCGTCCGAGCAGTACTTC.

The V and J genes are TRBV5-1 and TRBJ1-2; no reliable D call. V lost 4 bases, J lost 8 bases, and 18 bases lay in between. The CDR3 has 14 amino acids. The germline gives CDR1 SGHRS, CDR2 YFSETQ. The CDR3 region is CASSQITSSAGYTF. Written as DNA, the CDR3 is TGCGCCAGCAGCCAGATTACATCCTCCGCCGGCTACACCTTC.

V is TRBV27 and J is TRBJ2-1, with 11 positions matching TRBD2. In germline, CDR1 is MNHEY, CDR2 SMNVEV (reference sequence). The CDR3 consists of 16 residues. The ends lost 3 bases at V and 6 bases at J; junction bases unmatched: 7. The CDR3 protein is CASSFLLAGGFNEQFF. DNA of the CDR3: TGTGCCAGCAGTTTCCTCCTAGCGGGGGGTTTCAATGAGCAGTTCTTC.

In nucleotides, the CDR3 is TGTGCCAGCAGCTTGGGCAGCAAAGGTTCACCCCTCCACTTT. Residues: CASSLGSKGSPLHF. J is TRBJ1-6 and V is TRBV11-1; no firm D call. Germline V CDR1 and CDR2: SGHAT, FQDESV (reference sequence). Trimming took off 3 bases at V and 9 bases at J, with 12 bases between the two ends. CDR3 size: 14 residues.

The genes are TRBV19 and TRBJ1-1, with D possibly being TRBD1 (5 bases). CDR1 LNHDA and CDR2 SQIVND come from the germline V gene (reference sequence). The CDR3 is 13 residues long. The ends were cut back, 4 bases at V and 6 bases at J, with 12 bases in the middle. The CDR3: CASSTTVLAEAFF. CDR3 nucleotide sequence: TGTGCCAGTAGTACGACAGTGCTCGCTGAAGCTTTCTTT.

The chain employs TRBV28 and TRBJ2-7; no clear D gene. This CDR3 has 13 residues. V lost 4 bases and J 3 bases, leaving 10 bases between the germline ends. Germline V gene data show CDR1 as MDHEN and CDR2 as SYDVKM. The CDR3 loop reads CASSSGFNYEQYF. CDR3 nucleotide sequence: TGTGCCAGCAGTTCCGGGTTTAACTACGAGCAGTACTTC. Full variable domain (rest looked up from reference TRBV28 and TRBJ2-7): DVKVTQSSRYLVKRTGEKVFLECVQDMDHENMFWYRQDPGLGLRLIYFSYDVKMKEKGDIPEGYSVSREKKERFSLILESASTNQTSMYLCASSSGFNYEQYFGPGTRLTVT.

Here the CDR3 reads CASSDHKPSYNEQFF. The CDR3 DNA is TGTGCCAGCAGTGACCACAAACCCTCCTACAATGAGCAGTTCTTC. The V and J genes are TRBV6-1 and TRBJ2-1; D ambiguous. The CDR3 totals 15 residues. V lost 3 bases, J lost 0 bases, and 9 bases lay in between. The germline gives CDR1 MNHNS, CDR2 SASEGT.

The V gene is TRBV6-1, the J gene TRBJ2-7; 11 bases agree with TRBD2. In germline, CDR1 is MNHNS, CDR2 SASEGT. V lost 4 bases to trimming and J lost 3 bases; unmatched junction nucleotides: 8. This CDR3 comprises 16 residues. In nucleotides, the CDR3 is TGTGCCAGCAGTGGCAAACTAGCGGGAGCCAACTACGAGCAGTACTTC. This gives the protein CASSGKLAGANYEQYF.

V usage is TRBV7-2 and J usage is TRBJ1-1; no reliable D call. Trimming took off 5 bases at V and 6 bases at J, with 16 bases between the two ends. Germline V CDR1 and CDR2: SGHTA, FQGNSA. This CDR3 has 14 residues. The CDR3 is CASSAKLQVPEAFF. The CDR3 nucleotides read TGTGCCAGCAGCGCGAAACTACAAGTGCCTGAAGCTTTCTTT.

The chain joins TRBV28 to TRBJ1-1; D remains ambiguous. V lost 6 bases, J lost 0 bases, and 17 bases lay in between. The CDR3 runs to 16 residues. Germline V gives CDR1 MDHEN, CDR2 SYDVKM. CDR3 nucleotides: TGTGCCAGCAGCGAACCCCGTGGGCAGCTGAACACTGAAGCTTTCTTT. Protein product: CASSEPRGQLNTEAFF.

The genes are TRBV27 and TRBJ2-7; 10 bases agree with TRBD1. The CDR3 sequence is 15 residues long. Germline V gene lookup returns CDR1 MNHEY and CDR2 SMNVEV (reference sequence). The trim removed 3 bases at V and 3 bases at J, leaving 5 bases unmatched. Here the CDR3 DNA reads TGTGCCAGCAGTTTGACCCGGGACAGGGGCTACGAGCAGTACTTC. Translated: CASSLTRDRGYEQYF.

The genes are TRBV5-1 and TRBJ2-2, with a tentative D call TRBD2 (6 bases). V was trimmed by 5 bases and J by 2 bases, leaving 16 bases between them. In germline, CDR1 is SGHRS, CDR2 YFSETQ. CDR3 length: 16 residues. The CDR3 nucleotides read TGCGCCAGCAGTCCCGATAGCGGCATAAACACCGGGGAGCTGTTTTTT. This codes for CASSPDSGINTGELFF. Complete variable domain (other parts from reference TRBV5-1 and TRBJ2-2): KAGVTQTPRYLIKTRGQQVTLSCSPISGHRSVSWYQQTPGQGLQFLFEYFSETQRNKGNFPGRFSGRQFSNSRSEMNVSTLELGDSALYLCASSPDSGINTGELFFGEGSRLTVL.

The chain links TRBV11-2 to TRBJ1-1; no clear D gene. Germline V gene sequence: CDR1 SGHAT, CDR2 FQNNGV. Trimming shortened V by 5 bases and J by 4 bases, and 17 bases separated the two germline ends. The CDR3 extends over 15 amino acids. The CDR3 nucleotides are TGTGCCAGCAGCCCCCTCCCGGTCGTCCGCACTGAAGCTTTCTTT. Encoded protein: CASSPLPVVRTEAFF.

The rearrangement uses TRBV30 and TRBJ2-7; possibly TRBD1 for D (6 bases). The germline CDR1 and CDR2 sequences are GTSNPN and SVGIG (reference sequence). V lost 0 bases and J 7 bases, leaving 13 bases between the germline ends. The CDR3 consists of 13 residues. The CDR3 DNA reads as TGTGCCTGGAGTGTACAGGACAGTATAGAGCAGTACTTC. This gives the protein CAWSVQDSIEQYF.

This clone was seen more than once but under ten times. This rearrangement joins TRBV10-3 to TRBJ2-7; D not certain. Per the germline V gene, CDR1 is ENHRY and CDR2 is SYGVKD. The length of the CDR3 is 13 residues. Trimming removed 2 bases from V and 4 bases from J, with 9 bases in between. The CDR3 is CAISETGLYEQYF. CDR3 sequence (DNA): TGTGCCATCAGTGAGACGGGTCTATACGAGCAGTACTTC.

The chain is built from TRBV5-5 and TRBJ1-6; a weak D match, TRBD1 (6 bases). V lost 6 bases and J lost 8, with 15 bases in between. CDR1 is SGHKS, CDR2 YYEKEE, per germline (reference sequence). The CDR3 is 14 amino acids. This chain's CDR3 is CASNLKGVDSPLHF. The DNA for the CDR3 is TGTGCCAGCAACCTAAAGGGGGTCGATTCACCCCTCCACTTT.

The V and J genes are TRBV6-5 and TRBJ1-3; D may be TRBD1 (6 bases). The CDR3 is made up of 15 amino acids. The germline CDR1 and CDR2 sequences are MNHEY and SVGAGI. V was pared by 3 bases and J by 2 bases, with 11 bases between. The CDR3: CASSYLGGPGNTIYF. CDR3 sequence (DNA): TGTGCCAGCAGTTATCTAGGGGGTCCTGGAAACACCATATATTTT.

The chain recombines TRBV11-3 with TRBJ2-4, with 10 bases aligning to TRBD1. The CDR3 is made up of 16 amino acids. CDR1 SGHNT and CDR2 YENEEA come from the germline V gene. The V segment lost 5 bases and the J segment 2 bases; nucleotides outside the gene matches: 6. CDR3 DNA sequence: TGTGCCAGCAGCCCAGGGACAGGGGATCCCAAAAACATTCAGTACTTC. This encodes CASSPGTGDPKNIQYF.

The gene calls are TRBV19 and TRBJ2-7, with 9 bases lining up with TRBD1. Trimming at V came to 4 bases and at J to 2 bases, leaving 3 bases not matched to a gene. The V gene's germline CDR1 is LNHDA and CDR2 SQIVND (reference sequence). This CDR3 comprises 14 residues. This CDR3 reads CASSTTGGTYEQYF. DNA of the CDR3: TGTGCCAGTAGTACGACAGGGGGAACCTACGAGCAGTACTTC.

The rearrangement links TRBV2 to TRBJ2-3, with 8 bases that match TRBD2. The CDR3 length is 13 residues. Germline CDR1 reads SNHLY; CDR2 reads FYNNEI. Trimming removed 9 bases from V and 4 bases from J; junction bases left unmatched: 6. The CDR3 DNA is TGTGCCAGTGGGGCGGGAGGACCAGATACGCAGTATTTT. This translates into CASGAGGPDTQYF.

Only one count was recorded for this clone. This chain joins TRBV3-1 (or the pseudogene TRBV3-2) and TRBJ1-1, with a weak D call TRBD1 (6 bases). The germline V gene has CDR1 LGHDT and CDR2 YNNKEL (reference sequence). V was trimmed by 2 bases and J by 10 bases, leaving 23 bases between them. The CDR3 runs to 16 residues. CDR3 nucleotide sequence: TGTGCCAGCAGCCAACCAACGGGACCCAAGGGAGGGGGAGCTTTCTTT. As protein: CASSQPTGPKGGGAFF.